This T cell receptor beta chain stems from a study of T cell clonality in common variable immunodeficiency. This clone was detected ten times or more. Its antigen is undetermined. The CDR3 end is not reached by the read, which stops 3 residues before it; the germline J gene fills it in. Study-wide findings and caveats: Authors noted CVID clonality's cause needs subpopulation repertoire sequencing.

Clones were sequenced by immunoSEQ multiplex PCR, and TCRdb holds only the in-frame ones, with some missing. The sample was found to contain more than 35,000 clones, and every one recurs. J lost 4 bases, V lost 3 bases, and 10 bases had no gene match. This CDR3 region has 16 residues. Per germline, CDR1 DFQATT and CDR2 SNEGSKA (reference sequence). The source is a person between 18 and 69 years old in good health. J is TRBJ2-3 and V is TRBV20-1; 10 bases fit TRBD2. The sample taken for sequencing was peripheral blood mononuclear cells. CDR3 DNA, as far as it was read: TGCAGTGCTAGGGCTGCTAGCGGGAGTGTCTCAGATACG. It specifies CSARAASGSVSDT. The complete CDR3 sequence is CSARAASGSVSDTQYF.